These 7 T cell receptor beta chains share one sample of origin, sequenced in a study of human T cells and chemical hapten exposure. Time point denoted: patch test 1, 2 weeks after DPC sensitization. Treatment given: therapeutic diphenylcyclopropenone sensitization with weekly scalp DPC. From the RACE reads, TCRdb called clonotypes with MiXCR, one entry per CDR3 protein. The sample records 300,000 to 400,000 distinct CDR3 sequences, roughly 6.9% being singletons. The starting material was whole blood, obtained in connection with sensitization to the hapten diphenylcyclopropenone (DPC). The receptors originated from a woman aged 18-30 years with alopecia areata. Some clones in this sample may be carry-over from other donors' samples.

This chain joins TRBV7-8 and TRBJ2-2, with TRBD2 matching 7 bases. V lost 5 bases and J lost 1; bases outside the gene matches: 4. Looked up from germline, CDR1 is SGHVS and CDR2 is FQNEAQ. CDR3 length: 15 residues. This chain's CDR3 is CASSPRGENTGELFF. The DNA for the CDR3 is TGTGCCAGCAGCCCACGGGGGGAGAACACCGGGGAGCTGTTTTTT.

This clonotype was picked up a small number of times. The rearrangement uses TRBV4-3 and TRBJ2-3; D unclear. CDR3 length equals 15 residues. Looked up from germline, CDR1 is LGHNA and CDR2 is YSLEER. The V gene lost 4 bases and the J gene lost 0 bases, with 11 bases spanning the gap. CDR3 DNA: TGCGCCAGCAGCCCGACGGGCCCAAGCACAGATACGCAGTATTTT. Its translation is CASSPTGPSTDTQYF.

In its sample, this clonotype was seen once. The chain has TRBV28 and TRBJ1-6; the D gene is possibly TRBD1 (5 bases). From germline, CDR1 is MDHEN and CDR2 SYDVKM. V lost 4 bases, J lost 11 bases, and 15 bases lay in between. The CDR3 covers 14 residues. The chain's CDR3 is CASSSGGDAAPLHF. The CDR3 nucleotides are TGTGCCAGCAGTTCCGGAGGGGACGCTGCACCCCTCCACTTT.

This clonotype turned up a few times. This chain links TRBV3-1 with TRBJ2-2; D unclear. The CDR3 sequence is 15 residues long. The V gene lost 3 bases and the J gene lost 7 bases, with 15 bases spanning the gap. Germline V gene data show CDR1 as LGHDT and CDR2 as YNNKEL (reference sequence). Here the CDR3 DNA reads TGTGCCAGCAGCCATTCTAACGCCCCGGGCGGGGAGCTGTTTTTT. Translating gives CASSHSNAPGGELFF.

The chain couples TRBV7-2 to TRBJ2-5; 8 bases are a match to TRBD1. CDR3 length equals 16 residues. Germline-derived CDR1 and CDR2 are SGHTA and FQGNSA. V trimming: 4 bases; J trimming: 2 bases; junction bases outside the gene matches: 9. The DNA of the CDR3 is TGTGCCAGCAGCTCAGGGTCCGGACAGGGACAAGAGACCCAGTACTTC. Encoded protein: CASSSGSGQGQETQYF.

The rearrangement uses TRBV5-4 and TRBJ1-1; D gene unclear. CDR1 and CDR2 (germline): SGHNT, YYREEE (reference sequence). The CDR3 totals 13 residues. With 4 bases removed from V and 1 base from J, the gap between germline ends came to 8 bases. The chain's CDR3 is CASSRTRNTEAFF. The CDR3, as DNA: TGTGCCAGCAGCCGGACGAGGAACACTGAAGCTTTCTTT.

The chain carries TRBV7-2 and TRBJ2-7; D may correspond to TRBD1 or TRBD2 (5 bases each). Trimming stripped 1 base from V and 4 bases from J, with 11 bases between. The CDR3 contains 14 residues. CDR1 and CDR2 (germline): SGHTA, FQGNSA. This CDR3 is CASSLGGFRYEQYF. CDR3 nucleotide sequence: TGTGCCAGCAGCTTAGGGGGGTTTAGATACGAGCAGTACTTC.